This T cell receptor beta chain originates from a study of blood T cell repertoires in COVID-19. Across the whole study: The study drew acute and convalescent COVID-19 samples from the United States, Italy and Spain. Nucleic acid was either cDNA or gDNA, and it came from T cells, B-cell-depleted T cells, or PBMCs.

For recovered donors of Cohort 3, there were two negative PCRs, clearance, or symptom resolution. Here immunoSEQ multiplex PCR was the method, and the copy in TCRdb shows in-frame clones only, minus some. Here the sample spans about 310,000 clones, about nine tenths being singletons. CDR3 length equals 15 residues. In germline, CDR1 is MNHNS, CDR2 SASEGT. After removal of 2 bases from V and 0 bases from J, the junction contained 1 base not matched to a gene. This chain connects TRBV6-1 to TRBJ1-3; TRBD1 matches at 7 bases. The sequenced sample was PBMCs or T cells enriched from blood (not recorded which). This clonotype originated in a woman under 30 who had recovered from COVID-19. The CDR3 is CASSERDSSGNTIYF. CDR3 in DNA: TGTGCCAGCAGTGAAAGGGACAGCTCTGGAAACACCATATATTTT.